This is a list of T cell receptor beta chains from one sample in a study of blood T cell repertoires in COVID-19. Generated by immunoSEQ multiplex PCR, the TCRdb table keeps only in-frame clones and is missing some. This sample has 280,000 or so clones, with more than 75% found just once. Material: peripheral blood. The receptors derive from a woman aged 30 to 39 who had recovered from COVID-19. The CDR3 runs from the conserved cysteine through the conserved F or W. Each record gives: D gene, J gene, clone size, V gene, CDR3 DNA, CDR3 protein. The D gene is left open where the match is weak. The listing skips clone size in some rows; elsewhere it reads once, few, many or a size class.

d_call: .; j_call: TRBJ1-3; clone_size: .; v_call: TRBV6-6; cdr3_nt: TGTGCCAGCAGGGGGGGGACGGCTGGAAACACCATATATTTT; cdr3_aa: CASRGGTAGNTIYF
d_call: .; j_call: TRBJ1-1; clone_size: .; v_call: TRBV19; cdr3_nt: TGTGCCAGTGCGTTCGGAGGATCTAACACTGAAGCTTTCTTT; cdr3_aa: CASAFGGSNTEAFF
d_call: .; j_call: TRBJ2-7; clone_size: .; v_call: TRBV9; cdr3_nt: TGTGCCAGCAGCGTAGGTGAGGGATGGGAGCAGTACTTC; cdr3_aa: CASSVGEGWEQYF
d_call: TRBD1; j_call: TRBJ2-7; clone_size: .; v_call: TRBV27; cdr3_nt: TGTGCCAGCAGTCCGGACAGGGGGCGTTCCTACGAGCAGTACTTC; cdr3_aa: CASSPDRGRSYEQYF
d_call: .; j_call: TRBJ1-5; clone_size: few; v_call: TRBV27; cdr3_nt: TGTGCCAGCAGTCCGAGGACTACAAATCAGCCCCAGCATTTT; cdr3_aa: CASSPRTTNQPQHF
d_call: TRBD2; j_call: TRBJ2-5; clone_size: once; v_call: TRBV2; cdr3_nt: TGTGCCAGCGCCGGGACTAGCGGGATGGGGCAAGAGCCCCAGTACTTC; cdr3_aa: CASAGTSGMGQEPQYF
d_call: .; j_call: TRBJ1-1; clone_size: once; v_call: TRBV27; cdr3_nt: TGTGCCAGTAGTTTATCGGGCGAGGGAGGCACTGAAGCTTTCTTT; cdr3_aa: CASSLSGEGGTEAFF
d_call: TRBD2; j_call: TRBJ2-1; clone_size: .; v_call: TRBV15; cdr3_nt: TGTGCCACCAGCCCCCGTCTCCCGGGACTAGCGGGGAGCTCCTACAATGAGCAGTTCTTC; cdr3_aa: CATSPRLPGLAGSSYNEQFF
d_call: .; j_call: TRBJ1-1; clone_size: .; v_call: TRBV12-3/TRBV12-4; cdr3_nt: TGTGCCAGCAGTACCAGTGACACTGAAGCTTTCTTT; cdr3_aa: CASSTSDTEAFF
d_call: TRBD1; j_call: TRBJ2-4; clone_size: few; v_call: TRBV4-2; cdr3_nt: TGTGCCAGCAGCCAAGATATGGTGTGGTGGGGACAGGCCGACGGGAAGCCCAAAAACATTCAGTACTTC; cdr3_aa: CASSQDMVWWGQADGKPKNIQYF
d_call: TRBD2; j_call: TRBJ2-7; clone_size: .; v_call: TRBV3-1/TRBV3-2; cdr3_nt: TGTGCCAGCGCCCTCTGGGCTAGCGGGAGTAACGAGCAGTACTTC; cdr3_aa: CASALWASGSNEQYF
d_call: TRBD1; j_call: TRBJ2-3; clone_size: .; v_call: TRBV27; cdr3_nt: TGTGCCAGCAGTACGACCGGGACAGGGGCCGATACGCAGTATTTT; cdr3_aa: CASSTTGTGADTQYF
d_call: TRBD1; j_call: TRBJ1-5; clone_size: .; v_call: TRBV4-1; cdr3_nt: TGCGCCAGCAGCCTTACAGGGGGAGCCGGTTATAGCAATCAGCCCCAGCATTTT; cdr3_aa: CASSLTGGAGYSNQPQHF
d_call: .; j_call: TRBJ1-6; clone_size: .; v_call: TRBV6-5; cdr3_nt: TGTGCCAGCAGTCGGGGGGGCGTCCTTAATTCACCCCTCCACTTT; cdr3_aa: CASSRGGVLNSPLHF
d_call: TRBD2; j_call: TRBJ2-5; clone_size: .; v_call: TRBV5-1; cdr3_nt: TGCGCCAGCAGCTCCACTAGCGGCAAGGGGATAGAGACCCAGTACTTC; cdr3_aa: CASSSTSGKGIETQYF
d_call: TRBD2; j_call: TRBJ2-5; clone_size: once; v_call: TRBV19; cdr3_nt: TGTGCCAGTACCCGACTAGCGGGGATGCAAGAGACCCAGTACTTC; cdr3_aa: CASTRLAGMQETQYF
d_call: .; j_call: TRBJ1-2; clone_size: .; v_call: TRBV19; cdr3_nt: TGTGCCAGTACTCTCGGGGCAGGGGACTATGGCTACACCTTC; cdr3_aa: CASTLGAGDYGYTF
d_call: TRBD1; j_call: TRBJ2-5; clone_size: .; v_call: TRBV14; cdr3_nt: TGTGCCAGCAGCCAACAGGGGGCGGTAGAGACCCAGTACTTC; cdr3_aa: CASSQQGAVETQYF
d_call: .; j_call: TRBJ1-5; clone_size: .; v_call: TRBV5-1; cdr3_nt: TGCGCCAGCAGCTTGGAAGGGGCGGGCAATCAGCCCCAGCATTTT; cdr3_aa: CASSLEGAGNQPQHF
d_call: TRBD1; j_call: TRBJ2-2; clone_size: .; v_call: TRBV6-2/TRBV6-3; cdr3_nt: TGTGCCAGCAGTTACTTACTGACAGGGGGCATACTGAACACCGGGGAGCTGTTTTTT; cdr3_aa: CASSYLLTGGILNTGELFF
d_call: .; j_call: TRBJ1-6; clone_size: .; v_call: TRBV14; cdr3_nt: TGTGCCAGCAGCCACGGGCAGGGGCTCCACTTT; cdr3_aa: CASSHGQGLHF
d_call: .; j_call: TRBJ1-2; clone_size: .; v_call: TRBV6-5; cdr3_nt: TGTGCCAGCAGTTATGACAGAAAGCACTATGGCTACACCTTC; cdr3_aa: CASSYDRKHYGYTF
d_call: .; j_call: TRBJ2-7; clone_size: .; v_call: TRBV21-1; cdr3_nt: TGTGCCAGCAGCCCCCCCCCGGGACTCCCCTTGACCTACGAGCAGTACTTC; cdr3_aa: CASSPPPGLPLTYEQYF
d_call: .; j_call: TRBJ2-7; clone_size: .; v_call: TRBV2; cdr3_nt: TGTGCCAGCAGACGGGACAACTACGAGCAGTACTTC; cdr3_aa: CASRRDNYEQYF
d_call: .; j_call: TRBJ1-1; clone_size: .; v_call: TRBV3-1/TRBV3-2; cdr3_nt: TGTGCCAGCAGCCAGGGGGCCAGCCGCACTGAAGCTTTCTTT; cdr3_aa: CASSQGASRTEAFF
d_call: .; j_call: TRBJ2-2; clone_size: many; v_call: TRBV19; cdr3_nt: TGTGCCAGTAGTTGGGGGGGCGTCACCGGGGAGCTGTTTTTT; cdr3_aa: CASSWGGVTGELFF
d_call: .; j_call: TRBJ2-5; clone_size: .; v_call: TRBV11-2; cdr3_nt: TGTGCCAGCAGCTTAGGCGGGACCCAAGAGACCCAGTACTTC; cdr3_aa: CASSLGGTQETQYF
d_call: .; j_call: TRBJ2-7; clone_size: .; v_call: TRBV14; cdr3_nt: TGTGCCAGCAGCCCACCTTTGGGGCGGCTTAAGCAGTACTTC; cdr3_aa: CASSPPLGRLKQYF
d_call: .; j_call: TRBJ1-3; clone_size: .; v_call: TRBV5-1; cdr3_nt: TGCGCCAGCAGCTTGGAAGCAGGGTTGGGTGGAAACACCATATATTTT; cdr3_aa: CASSLEAGLGGNTIYF
d_call: TRBD1; j_call: TRBJ2-5; clone_size: once; v_call: TRBV28; cdr3_nt: TGTGCCAGCAGTTTAAGGGGGACAGGGATGGAGACCCAGTACTTC; cdr3_aa: CASSLRGTGMETQYF
d_call: .; j_call: TRBJ2-7; clone_size: .; v_call: TRBV20-1; cdr3_nt: TGCAGTGCTAGTAGGGTCGGCAGGGCCCACGAGCAGTACTTC; cdr3_aa: CSASRVGRAHEQYF
d_call: .; j_call: TRBJ2-7; clone_size: .; v_call: TRBV28; cdr3_nt: TGTGCCAGCAGTCCCACGGGACACCCCCCCTACGAGCAGTACTTC; cdr3_aa: CASSPTGHPPYEQYF
d_call: .; j_call: TRBJ2-7; clone_size: .; v_call: TRBV10-3; cdr3_nt: TGTGCCACCAGCGGGGACATCATCGAGCAGTACTTC; cdr3_aa: CATSGDIIEQYF
d_call: TRBD1; j_call: TRBJ1-1; clone_size: .; v_call: TRBV5-1; cdr3_nt: TGCGCCAGCAGCTTCTACGGACAGGGGTGGGCTTTCTTT; cdr3_aa: CASSFYGQGWAFF
d_call: TRBD2; j_call: TRBJ2-7; clone_size: .; v_call: TRBV7-2; cdr3_nt: TGTGCCAGCAGCTCGTACCCTCCCTTAGCGGGAGGGGACTACGAGCAGTACTTC; cdr3_aa: CASSSYPPLAGGDYEQYF
d_call: .; j_call: TRBJ2-5; clone_size: .; v_call: TRBV6-5; cdr3_nt: TGTGCCAGCAGTTACGAGGCAGGGCCAAAGACCCAGTACTTC; cdr3_aa: CASSYEAGPKTQYF
d_call: .; j_call: TRBJ2-1; clone_size: .; v_call: TRBV27; cdr3_nt: TGTGCCAGCAGTTTAAACAGGGTTTACAATGAGCAGTTCTTC; cdr3_aa: CASSLNRVYNEQFF
d_call: .; j_call: TRBJ1-4; clone_size: .; v_call: TRBV30; cdr3_nt: TGTGCCTGGAGTCCCTCAGGGTTAGATGAAAAACTGTTTTTT; cdr3_aa: CAWSPSGLDEKLFF
d_call: .; j_call: TRBJ2-5; clone_size: .; v_call: TRBV12-5; cdr3_nt: TGTGCTAGTGGTTTGGTACGACCTGGGGGCGAGACCCAGTACTTC; cdr3_aa: CASGLVRPGGETQYF
d_call: .; j_call: TRBJ2-7; clone_size: .; v_call: TRBV20-1; cdr3_nt: TGCAGTGCTAGTCTGGGGGCGGGAGACGAGCAGTACTTC; cdr3_aa: CSASLGAGDEQYF
d_call: .; j_call: TRBJ1-2; clone_size: .; v_call: TRBV27; cdr3_nt: TGTGCCAGCAGTTCCGGGTTTAACTATGGCTACACCTTC; cdr3_aa: CASSSGFNYGYTF
d_call: .; j_call: TRBJ1-1; clone_size: .; v_call: TRBV30; cdr3_nt: TGTGCCTGGAGTGTACGGGAGAAGATGAGGACTGAAGCTTTCTTT; cdr3_aa: CAWSVREKMRTEAFF
d_call: .; j_call: TRBJ1-1; clone_size: .; v_call: TRBV7-7; cdr3_nt: TGTGCTAGCAGCTTAGATAGGAACACTGAAGCTTTCTTT; cdr3_aa: CASSLDRNTEAFF
d_call: .; j_call: TRBJ2-3; clone_size: .; v_call: TRBV27; cdr3_nt: TGTGCCAGCAGGCGGGGCAGGGACACAGATACGCAGTATTTT; cdr3_aa: CASRRGRDTDTQYF
d_call: .; j_call: TRBJ1-1; clone_size: .; v_call: TRBV19; cdr3_nt: TGTGCCAGTAGTATAGAGGGTGGAGCTGAAGCTTTCTTT; cdr3_aa: CASSIEGGAEAFF
d_call: TRBD1; j_call: TRBJ2-7; clone_size: once; v_call: TRBV24-1; cdr3_nt: TGTGCCACCAGTGATTCGGGACAGGGCTACGAGCAGTACTTC; cdr3_aa: CATSDSGQGYEQYF
d_call: .; j_call: TRBJ2-3; clone_size: .; v_call: TRBV6-5; cdr3_nt: TGTGCCAGCAGCCTCGGGTCTTTCACAGATACGCAGTATTTT; cdr3_aa: CASSLGSFTDTQYF
d_call: TRBD2; j_call: TRBJ2-7; clone_size: .; v_call: TRBV7-8; cdr3_nt: TGTGCCAGCAGCTTAGATCCAGCGGGGCCTACCTACGAGCAGTACTTC; cdr3_aa: CASSLDPAGPTYEQYF
d_call: .; j_call: TRBJ1-1; clone_size: .; v_call: TRBV12-3/TRBV12-4; cdr3_nt: TGTGCCAGCAGTTTCTTGTTGAACACTGAAGCTTTCTTT; cdr3_aa: CASSFLLNTEAFF
d_call: .; j_call: TRBJ2-7; clone_size: once; v_call: TRBV7-9; cdr3_nt: TGTGCCAGCAGGGTACCGGGAAAAAGTTACGAGCAGTACTTC; cdr3_aa: CASRVPGKSYEQYF
d_call: .; j_call: TRBJ1-6; clone_size: .; v_call: TRBV5-1; cdr3_nt: TGCGCCAGCAGCTTAGAGACAGGTTCAGGTTCACCCCTCCACTTT; cdr3_aa: CASSLETGSGSPLHF
d_call: TRBD2; j_call: TRBJ2-1; clone_size: .; v_call: TRBV5-4; cdr3_nt: TGTGCCAGCAGCGAGACTAGCGATGAGCAGTTCTTC; cdr3_aa: CASSETSDEQFF
d_call: .; j_call: TRBJ2-7; clone_size: .; v_call: TRBV23-1; cdr3_nt: TGCGCCAGCAGTCAAGTTTACCTACAGACCTACGAGCAGTACTTC; cdr3_aa: CASSQVYLQTYEQYF
d_call: TRBD1; j_call: TRBJ1-6; clone_size: .; v_call: TRBV30; cdr3_nt: TGTGCCTGGAGCGGACAGGGTAATTCACCCCTCCACTTT; cdr3_aa: CAWSGQGNSPLHF
d_call: .; j_call: TRBJ2-5; clone_size: .; v_call: TRBV11-2; cdr3_nt: TGTGCCAGCAGTGCCGGTTGGGCGGGGACCCAAGAGACCCAGTACTTC; cdr3_aa: CASSAGWAGTQETQYF
d_call: .; j_call: TRBJ2-7; clone_size: .; v_call: TRBV14; cdr3_nt: TGTGCCAGCAGCCGTCAGCGGCCCAGTCACGAGCAGTACTTC; cdr3_aa: CASSRQRPSHEQYF
d_call: TRBD1; j_call: TRBJ1-3; clone_size: .; v_call: TRBV5-1; cdr3_nt: TGCGCCAGCAGTGAAAGACAGGGCTCTGGAAACACCATATATTTT; cdr3_aa: CASSERQGSGNTIYF
d_call: .; j_call: TRBJ1-2; clone_size: .; v_call: TRBV14; cdr3_nt: TGTGCCAGCAGCCAGACTTCAAGCTATGGCTACACCTTC; cdr3_aa: CASSQTSSYGYTF